The 17 T cell receptor beta chains presented below share a single source sample, sequenced in a study of metastatic and nonmetastatic thyroid tumors. TCRdb reanalyzed the PCR reads with MiXCR. In the table there are almost 25,000 clones, around an eighth of which are singletons. Thyroid surgery had not been preceded by any treatment in any patient. The source material was blood. The origin of the receptors is a female donor with papillary thyroid cancer or a benign thyroid nodule (not recorded which). Some clones in this sample may be carry-over from other donors' samples.

This chain connects TRBV9 to TRBJ2-7; D could derive from TRBD1 or TRBD2 (5 bases each). V shed 6 bases and J shed 0 bases, with 22 bases lying between them. The CDR3 extends over 17 amino acids. CDR1 and CDR2 from the germline V gene are SGDLS and YYNGEE. The CDR3 sequence: CASITPLRRDLSYEQYF. Written as DNA, the CDR3 is TGTGCCAGCATCACCCCCCTGCGTCGGGACCTCTCCTACGAGCAGTACTTC. Looking up the rest from reference TRBV9 and TRBJ2-7 gives the full variable domain: DSGVTQTPKHLITATGQRVTLRCSPRSGDLSVYWYQQSLDQGLQFLIQYYNGEERAKGNILERFSAQQFPDLHSELNLSSLELGDSALYFCASITPLRRDLSYEQYFGPGTRLTVT.

This clone showed up just a few times. This chain connects TRBV6-1 to TRBJ1-1; D is ambiguous. Germline lookup yields CDR1 MNHNS and CDR2 SASEGT. This CDR3 region has 16 residues. Trimming pared 6 bases from V and 0 bases from J, leaving 17 bases between. The CDR3 loop reads CASSAALWSMNTEAFF. The CDR3 DNA follows: TGTGCCAGCAGCGCCGCTTTATGGAGCATGAACACTGAAGCTTTCTTT.

This clone was seen only a few times. Its ends do not fully match the called genes, so a read error is possible. The rearrangement uses TRBV27 and TRBJ2-7; D is unresolved. The CDR3 totals 13 residues. Germline CDR1 is MNHEY and CDR2 is SMNVEV (reference sequence). The CDR3 here is CAGSSREAGEQYF. The CDR3 bases are TGTGCCGGCAGTTCACGTGAAGCTGGGGAGCAGTACTTC.

The table lists this clone with many counts. The gene calls are TRBV7-9 and TRBJ2-7; a weak D match, TRBD2 (6 bases). The CDR3 sequence is 15 residues long. CDR1 SEHNR and CDR2 FQNEAQ come from the germline V gene (reference sequence). V was clipped by 1 base and J by 1 base, with 11 bases between them. The CDR3 reads CASSLGRGGSYEQYF. The CDR3 DNA is TGTGCCAGCAGCTTAGGACGCGGAGGGTCCTACGAGCAGTACTTC. The full variable domain, with the rest looked up from reference TRBV7-9 and TRBJ2-7, is DTGVSQNPRHKITKRGQNVTFRCDPISEHNRLYWYRQTLGQGPEFLTYFQNEAQLEKSRLLSDRFSAERPKGSFSTLEIQRTEQGDSAMYLCASSLGRGGSYEQYFGPGTRLTVT.

This chain connects TRBV11-2 to TRBJ2-5; TRBD2 aligns across 7 bases. This CDR3 comprises 18 residues. Germline CDR1 is SGHAT and CDR2 is FQNNGV. Trimming removed 0 bases from V and 4 bases from J; junction bases left unmatched: 14. CDR3 nucleotide sequence: TGTGCCAGCAGCTTAGATCTGGCTGCGGGAGCCACTGGAGAGACCCAGTACTTC. As protein: CASSLDLAAGATGETQYF.

This clone has a count of ten or more. The chain uses TRBV30 and TRBJ1-5, with 8 bases that match TRBD1. The junction had 6 bases not matched to a gene; V was cut back by 5 bases and J by 3 bases. The CDR3 is 14 amino acids. Germline CDR1 and CDR2: GTSNPN and SVGIG (reference sequence). The CDR3 sequence is CAWSGTGNNQPQHF. DNA for the CDR3: TGTGCCTGGTCGGGGACAGGTAACAATCAGCCCCAGCATTTT.

This clone was seen ten or more times. V gene TRBV28 combines with J gene TRBJ2-1, with 9 bases lining up with TRBD1. This CDR3 region has 18 residues. V shed 3 bases, J shed 8 bases, and the junction held 17 bases outside the gene matches. CDR1 is MDHEN, CDR2 SYDVKM, per germline. CDR3 protein: CASSFRRLRDRVRDEQFF. In DNA, the CDR3 is TGTGCCAGCAGTTTCCGACGTTTACGGGACAGGGTTCGGGATGAGCAGTTCTTC.

This clone was seen ten or more times. V and J are TRBV2 and TRBJ2-2; D is unclear. Trimming removed 2 bases at V and 0 bases at J, with 10 bases between. Germline V gives CDR1 SNHLY, CDR2 FYNNEI. The CDR3 runs to 16 residues. The CDR3 reads CASSERVAPNTGELFF. DNA for the CDR3: TGTGCCAGCAGTGAAAGGGTAGCTCCGAACACCGGGGAGCTGTTTTTT.

This clone was recorded many times. The chain couples TRBV5-5 to TRBJ1-1; no definite D call. Per the germline V gene, CDR1 is SGHKS and CDR2 is YYEKEE (reference sequence). The CDR3 has 14 amino acids. V lost 0 bases and J 1 base, leaving 7 bases between the germline ends. The CDR3 is CASSLATGNTEAFF. For the CDR3, the DNA is TGTGCCAGCAGCTTGGCCACGGGGAACACTGAAGCTTTCTTT.

This clone has a count of ten or more. This sequence joins TRBV6-2 or TRBV6-3 and TRBJ2-7; TRBD2 matches at 14 bases. With V trimmed by 5 bases and J by 3 bases, 9 bases remained unmatched. Germline CDR1 and CDR2: MNHEY and SVGEGT. CDR3 length equals 17 residues. CDR3 coding DNA: TGTGCCAGCAGTCAAAGGACTAGCGGGAGGCGCTACTACGAGCAGTACTTC. This encodes CASSQRTSGRRYYEQYF.

Relative to its sample, this clone is medium-sized. V gene TRBV9 combines with J gene TRBJ2-1; a weak D match, TRBD2 (6 bases). CDR1 is SGDLS and CDR2 is YYNGEE in the germline V gene. Trimming cost V 3 bases and J 7 bases, with 14 bases left between them. CDR3 length: 14 amino acids. CDR3 sequence reads: CASSASDLGNEQFF. The CDR3 bases are TGTGCCAGCAGCGCTAGCGATTTGGGGAATGAGCAGTTCTTC.

Sample share makes this clone medium-sized. The V and J genes are TRBV6-1 and TRBJ1-6; D is uncertain. The germline CDR1 and CDR2 sequences are MNHNS and SASEGT. V was pared by 1 base and J by 4 bases, with 2 bases between. The CDR3 spans 13 residues. The CDR3 protein is CASSEGYNSPLHF. For the CDR3, the DNA is TGTGCCAGCAGTGAAGGGTATAATTCACCCCTCCACTTT.

In its sample, this clone was seen many times. The chain joins TRBV28 to TRBJ2-2, with D perhaps matching TRBD2 (7 bases). Trimming took 6 bases from V and 5 from J, leaving 13 bases between them. CDR1 is MDHEN and CDR2 is SYDVKM in the germline V gene. This CDR3 is built from 14 residues. For the CDR3, the DNA is TGTGCCAGCAGATGGGGGGGCGGGACCGGGGAGCTGTTTTTT. Its protein is CASRWGGGTGELFF.

This clone has ten or more counts. The chain carries TRBV9 and TRBJ1-2; the D is unclear. Germline CDR1 reads SGDLS; CDR2 reads YYNGEE. Trimming cost V 5 bases and J 5 bases, with 16 bases left between them. CDR3 length equals 14 residues. CDR3 amino acids: CASRAEIGFYGYTF. The CDR3 DNA sequence: TGTGCCAGCAGAGCCGAGATCGGGTTTTATGGCTACACCTTC.

This clone was observed at least ten times. The chain has TRBV7-9 and TRBJ2-1; D possibly corresponds to TRBD1 (5 bases). Germline CDR1 reads SEHNR; CDR2 reads FQNEAQ (reference sequence). Trimming cost V 3 bases and J 5 bases, with 5 bases left between them. The length of the CDR3 is 12 residues. The CDR3 protein is CASSLDNNEQFF. In DNA form, the CDR3 reads TGTGCCAGCAGCTTGGACAACAATGAGCAGTTCTTC.

This clone was counted ten times or more. CDR3 protein: CASSFPDSYYGYTF. CDR3 in DNA: TGTGCCAGCAGTTTTCCCGACAGCTACTATGGCTACACCTTC. The chain carries TRBV12-3 or TRBV12-4 and TRBJ1-2, with D perhaps matching TRBD1 (5 bases). The V and J ends lost 3 bases and 3 bases respectively, with 11 bases between them. CDR3 length: 14 amino acids.

The chain employs TRBV7-8 and TRBJ1-5; D is unresolved. In germline, CDR1 is SGHVS, CDR2 FQNEAQ. With 0 bases removed from V and 2 bases from J, the gap between germline ends came to 14 bases. The length of the CDR3 is 17 residues. CDR3 coding DNA: TGTGCCAGCAGCTTAGCGGTAAGCCCGGAGGGCAATCAGCCCCAGCATTTT. Protein: CASSLAVSPEGNQPQHF.